This TCR delta chain was found in a study of Vδ1+ human thymocytes. Study conclusions and caveats: Thymic TRG and TRD repertoires appeared highly polyclonal.

Alphabeta T cells were depleted, then CD3+ Vdelta1+ Vdelta2- thymocytes were FACS-sorted. This clone has only a few counts. Its antigen is not identified. Extracted RNA was reverse transcribed into cDNA. CDR3 amplicons came from multiplex PCR with pooled V-gene forward and constant-region reverse primers. TCRdb used CATT to re-call clones from the multiplex PCR reads. This sample has 70,000 to 90,000 delta-chain clones; about 35% occur once, and the top ten carry about 0.26%. The CDR3 has 20 residues. Trimming took 2 bases from V and 1 from J; bases not matched to a gene: 16. The V gene's germline CDR1 is TSWWSYY and CDR2 QGS.

This receptor was obtained from a boy under two years old who had congenital heart surgery. What was sequenced was Vdelta1+ gamma-delta thymocytes from the thymus. As for subset: FACS-sorted CD3+ TCRalphabeta- TCRVdelta1+ TCRVdelta2- thymocytes. The rearrangement joins TRDV1 to TRDJ1, with 10 positions matching TRDD3. CDR3 sequence: CALGEVSYGWGIKGTDKLIF. CDR3 bases: TGTGCTCTTGGGGAAGTAAGTTACGGCTGGGGGATAAAGGGCACCGATAAACTCATCTTT.